Following are 21 T cell receptor beta chains from one sample sequenced in a study of T cells expressing NK-cell markers. Reprocessing the 5' RACE reads, TCRdb reports a single entry for every CDR3 protein and omits DNA. Its listing shows about 430,000 distinct CDR3 sequences. The specimen sequenced was blood T cells: a sorted CD56 or NKG2C T cell subset, CD4+ or CD8+ T cells, or bulk PBMC T cells (not recorded which). Source of these receptors: a woman in her forties or fifties in good health.

This sequence joins TRBV6-5 and TRBJ2-1; TCRdb reports TRBD2, a call that lacks DNA to check it against. The CDR3 has 15 amino acids. CDR1 is MNHEY, CDR2 SVGAGI, per germline. The CDR3 sequence is CASSYSTSGRSEQFF.

The rearrangement uses TRBV7-9 and TRBJ1-3. CDR3 size: 13 residues. In germline, CDR1 is SEHNR, CDR2 FQNEAQ (reference sequence). The CDR3 sequence: CASRGGSGNTIYF.

The V gene is TRBV7-9, the J gene TRBJ2-3; the TCRdb call, TRBD2, lacks DNA for checking. CDR1 is SEHNR, CDR2 FQNEAQ, per germline (reference sequence). The CDR3 loop spans 15 amino acids. The CDR3 sequence is CASSFRGAGTDTQYF.

The V gene is TRBV18, the J gene TRBJ2-5. Germline V gene sequence: CDR1 KGHSH, CDR2 LQKENI. The CDR3 length is 15 residues. CDR3 protein: CASSPLSLDPETQYF.

The gene calls are TRBV4-2 and TRBJ2-3; with no DNA, the TCRdb D assignment of TRBD1 cannot be verified. CDR3 length: 13 residues. Per germline, CDR1 LGHNA and CDR2 YNFKEQ. Here the CDR3 reads CASSQEQGDTQYF.

Here the CDR3 reads CATSETTRSDNEQFF. The chain uses TRBV24-1 and TRBJ2-1; TCRdb reports TRBD1, a call that lacks DNA to check it against. The CDR3 is 15 amino acids. CDR1 KGHDR and CDR2 SFDVKD come from the germline V gene.

The CDR3 sequence is CASSVGGPSSYNEQFF. The rearrangement links TRBV2 to TRBJ2-1; as DNA is missing, the TRBD1 call by TCRdb cannot be tested. The CDR3 is 16 amino acids. Looked up from germline, CDR1 is SNHLY and CDR2 is FYNNEI.

V is TRBV9 and J is TRBJ2-1; TCRdb lists TRBD2, though no DNA is available to test this call. The CDR3 length is 16 residues. Looked up from germline, CDR1 is SGDLS and CDR2 is YYNGEE. Here the CDR3 reads CASSLRAGGPGNEQFF.

The chain carries TRBV28 and TRBJ2-2. This CDR3 is built from 14 residues. The V gene's germline CDR1 is MDHEN and CDR2 SYDVKM. The CDR3 loop is CASSFRPNTGELFF.

The chain has TRBV7-8 and TRBJ2-1; TCRdb's D call, TRBD1, is unchecked because there is no DNA. From germline, CDR1 is SGHVS and CDR2 FQNEAQ. This CDR3 is built from 17 residues. The CDR3 region is CASSLGQGRLSGDEQFF.

The rearrangement links TRBV27 to TRBJ2-7; checking the TCRdb D call of TRBD2 is not possible without DNA. The CDR3 totals 15 residues. CDR1 and CDR2 (germline): MNHEY, SMNVEV (reference sequence). The CDR3: CASSLETSGSYEQYF.

This chain joins TRBV4-1 and TRBJ2-3. CDR1 and CDR2 (germline): MGHRA, YSYEKL. This CDR3 has 15 amino acids. CDR3 sequence: CASSPLSSSTDTQYF.

This sequence joins TRBV12-3 or TRBV12-4 and TRBJ2-1; the TCRdb call, TRBD1, lacks DNA for checking. The CDR3 runs to 15 residues. The CDR3 loop reads CASRPGQGVYNEQFF.

The rearrangement uses TRBV12-3 or TRBV12-4 and TRBJ2-2; without DNA, the TCRdb call of TRBD2 cannot be checked. CDR3 size: 22 residues. This CDR3 is CASRSTRRGLAGGPANTGELFF.

V and J are TRBV6-5 and TRBJ2-5; TCRdb picks TRBD2, but there is no DNA to check that call. Germline V gene data show CDR1 as MNHEY and CDR2 as SVGAGI. This CDR3 comprises 16 residues. The CDR3 sequence: CASSYWTSGSSETQYF.

The chain employs TRBV3-1 and TRBJ1-6; with no DNA, the TCRdb D assignment of TRBD1 cannot be verified. This CDR3 is built from 17 residues. CDR1 and CDR2 (germline): LGHDT, YNNKEL (reference sequence). This chain's CDR3 is CASSQEGILTDNSPLHF.

The rearrangement uses TRBV7-9 and TRBJ2-7; without DNA, the TCRdb call of TRBD1 cannot be checked. This CDR3 is 14 amino acids long. Looked up from germline, CDR1 is SEHNR and CDR2 is FQNEAQ (reference sequence). CDR3 residues: CASSGRGGKYEQYF.

The rearrangement joins TRBV29-1 to TRBJ2-1. This CDR3 region has 12 residues. Germline values: CDR1 SQVTM, CDR2 ANQGSEA. The CDR3 protein is CSVSPPSYEQFF.

CDR3 sequence reads: CASRPGLAGGLKSSYNEQFF. The V call is TRBV19, the J call TRBJ2-1; TCRdb gives TRBD2 as the D gene, but with no DNA this cannot be confirmed. Germline V gene sequence: CDR1 LNHDA, CDR2 SQIVND (reference sequence). The CDR3 loop spans 20 amino acids.

J is TRBJ2-1 and V is TRBV9; TCRdb returns TRBD2, unconfirmable since there is no DNA. Germline lookup yields CDR1 SGDLS and CDR2 YYNGEE. The CDR3 extends over 15 amino acids. The CDR3 sequence: CASNSGLGGDNEQFF.

The gene calls are TRBV29-1 and TRBJ2-7; the D call of TRBD1 rests on TCRdb alone, since no DNA is present to check it. In germline, CDR1 is SQVTM, CDR2 ANQGSEA. CDR3 length: 13 residues. CDR3 residues: CSVGNRYPYEQYF.